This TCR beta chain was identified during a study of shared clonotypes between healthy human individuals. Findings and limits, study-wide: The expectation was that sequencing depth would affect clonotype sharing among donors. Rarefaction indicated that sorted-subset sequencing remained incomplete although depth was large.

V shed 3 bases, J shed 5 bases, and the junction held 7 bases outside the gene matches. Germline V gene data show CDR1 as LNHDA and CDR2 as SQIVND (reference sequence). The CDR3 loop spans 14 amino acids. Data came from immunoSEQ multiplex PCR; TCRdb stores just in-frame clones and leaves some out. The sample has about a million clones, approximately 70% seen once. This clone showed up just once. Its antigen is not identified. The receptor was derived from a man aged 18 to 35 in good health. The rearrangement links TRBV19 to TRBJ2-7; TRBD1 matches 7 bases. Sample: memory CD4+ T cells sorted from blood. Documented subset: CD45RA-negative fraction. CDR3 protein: CASSMVGGRDEQYF. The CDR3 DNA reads TGTGCCAGTAGTATGGTAGGGGGCCGCGACGAGCAGTACTTC. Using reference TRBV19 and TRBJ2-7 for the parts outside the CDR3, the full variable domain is DGGITQSPKYLFRKEGQNVTLSCEQNLNHDAMYWYRQDPGQGLRLIYYSQIVNDFQKGDIAEGYSVSREKKESFPLTVTSAQKNPTAFYLCASSMVGGRDEQYFGPGTRLTVT.